The sequence of this T cell receptor beta chain was determined in a study of blood T cell repertoires in COVID-19. Study overall: Samples of COVID-19 (acute and convalescent) were obtained from the United States, Italy and Spain. PBMCs, B-cell-depleted T cells, or T cells were the source of the cDNA or gDNA that made up the material.

This clone has more than one count but fewer than ten. Repertoires were generated with immunoSEQ multiplex PCR, while TCRdb's copy carries only in-frame clones and drops some. The repertoire consists of 15,000 to 18,000 clones, with about 86% occurring once and the leading ten covering 52%. The CDR3 length is 14 residues. The specimen sequenced was peripheral blood. The chain joins TRBV21-1 to TRBJ2-7; the table's D call of TRBD1 was not tested on the DNA. TRBV21-1 represents a pseudogene. The receptor's source is a man in his sixties with acute or convalescent COVID-19. The CDR3 nucleotides are TGTGCCAGCAGCAAACACAGGGGGCTCTACGAGCAGTACTTC. Amino acid sequence: CASSKHRGLYEQYF.